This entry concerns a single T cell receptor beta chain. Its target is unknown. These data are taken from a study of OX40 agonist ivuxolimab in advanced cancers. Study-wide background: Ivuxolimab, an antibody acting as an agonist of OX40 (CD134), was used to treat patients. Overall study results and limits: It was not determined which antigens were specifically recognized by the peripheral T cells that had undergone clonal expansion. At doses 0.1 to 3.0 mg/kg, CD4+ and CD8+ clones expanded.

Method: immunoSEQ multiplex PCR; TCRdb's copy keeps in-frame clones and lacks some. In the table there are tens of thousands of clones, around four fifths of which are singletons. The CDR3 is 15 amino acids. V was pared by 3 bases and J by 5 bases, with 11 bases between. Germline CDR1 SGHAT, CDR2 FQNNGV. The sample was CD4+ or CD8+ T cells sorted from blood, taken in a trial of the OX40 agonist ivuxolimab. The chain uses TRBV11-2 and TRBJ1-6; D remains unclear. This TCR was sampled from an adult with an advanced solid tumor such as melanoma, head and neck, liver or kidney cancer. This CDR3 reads CASSLFSLNNSPLHF. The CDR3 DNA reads TGTGCCAGCAGCTTGTTTAGTCTAAATAATTCACCCCTCCACTTT. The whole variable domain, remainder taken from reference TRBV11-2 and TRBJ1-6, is EAGVAQSPRYKIIEKRQSVAFWCNPISGHATLYWYQQILGQGPKLLIQFQNNGVVDDSQLPKDRFSAERLKGVDSTLKIQPAKLEDSAVYLCASSLFSLNNSPLHFGNGTRLTVT.